This passage covers 11 T cell receptor beta chains from one sample sequenced in a study of control samples from healthy donors and cancer patients. Measured with immunoSEQ multiplex PCR; TCRdb has only the in-frame clones, and not every one. The sample consists of roughly 120,000 clones, about 92% of them appearing once. Sequencing used PBMCs. These receptors all stem from a man aged 50-60 years with head and neck cancer.

This chain uses TRBV7-9 with TRBJ2-1; D may be TRBD2 (6 bases). Germline lookup yields CDR1 SEHNR and CDR2 FQNEAQ (reference sequence). The CDR3 contains 15 residues. V lost 5 bases, J lost 6 bases, and 17 bases lay in between. CDR3 sequence reads: CASSPPPGLRNEQFF. Written as DNA, the CDR3 is TGTGCCAGCAGCCCGCCGCCGGGACTCCGCAATGAGCAGTTCTTC.

This clone was seen more than once but under ten times. The genes are TRBV12-3 or TRBV12-4 and TRBJ2-3; D gene unclear. Trimming shortened V by 0 bases and J by 6 bases, and 7 bases separated the two germline ends. The CDR3 totals 13 residues. CDR3 DNA sequence: TGTGCCAGCAGTTTAGCCCCTCCGGATACGCAGTATTTT. Translation: CASSLAPPDTQYF.

V usage is TRBV4-3 and J usage is TRBJ2-6; a weak D match, TRBD1 (5 bases). Germline CDR1 reads LGHNA; CDR2 reads YSLEER. CDR3 length equals 15 residues. V was clipped by 4 bases and J by 1 base, with 8 bases between them. The CDR3 reads CASSRQGSGANVLTF. CDR3 nucleotide sequence: TGCGCCAGCAGCCGTCAGGGATCTGGGGCCAACGTCCTGACTTTC.

This clone was recorded a few times. The chain uses TRBV2 and TRBJ2-7; 9 bases match TRBD1. V was clipped by 5 bases and J by 4 bases; unmatched bases: 12. The germline CDR1 and CDR2 sequences are SNHLY and FYNNEI. The length of the CDR3 is 16 residues. The CDR3 loop reads CASSPTFGTGNYEQYF. CDR3 bases: TGTGCCAGCAGTCCGACTTTCGGGACAGGGAATTACGAGCAGTACTTC.

The chain couples TRBV21-1 to TRBJ2-1; the table gives TRBD2 as D, unverified against the DNA. TRBV21-1 is a documented pseudogene. The CDR3 has 21 amino acids. CDR3 DNA sequence: TGTGCCAGCAGCAAAGTGAGGCTCATTAGATTGGGAGAAAGCTCCTACAATGAGCAGTTCTTC. Its translation: CASSKVRLIRLGESSYNEQFF.

V and J are TRBV2 and TRBJ1-1; TRBD1 agrees at 7 bases. Germline V gene sequence: CDR1 SNHLY, CDR2 FYNNEI. This CDR3 is 12 amino acids long. Trimming at V came to 9 bases and at J to 0 bases, leaving 1 base not matched to a gene. The CDR3 region is CASDRVNTEAFF. The CDR3 nucleotides read TGTGCCAGTGACAGGGTGAACACTGAAGCTTTCTTT. Combining the CDR3 with reference TRBV2 and TRBJ1-1 gives the whole variable domain EPEVTQTPSHQVTQMGQEVILRCVPISNHLYFYWYRQILGQKVEFLVSFYNNEISEKSEIFDDQFSVERPDGSNFTLKIRSTKLEDSAMYFCASDRVNTEAFFGQGTRLTVV.

The rearrangement uses TRBV18 and TRBJ2-1; D gene uncertain. Looked up from germline, CDR1 is KGHSH and CDR2 is LQKENI. CDR3 length: 17 amino acids. The V end lost 5 bases, the J end lost 6 bases, and 23 bases lay between the germline ends. The CDR3 DNA sequence: TGTGCCAGCTCATTACGACCCTTTTCGGCGAACTCCAATGAGCAGTTCTTC. Its protein is CASSLRPFSANSNEQFF.

The rearrangement links TRBV7-9 to TRBJ1-5, with D possibly being TRBD1 (6 bases). Trimming pared 1 base from V and 3 bases from J, leaving 16 bases between. Germline V gives CDR1 SEHNR, CDR2 FQNEAQ (reference sequence). This CDR3 is 17 amino acids long. The CDR3 spells CASSLVEKTGTNQPQHF. DNA for the CDR3: TGTGCCAGCAGCTTAGTGGAGAAAACAGGGACCAATCAGCCCCAGCATTTT.

The chain is built from TRBV5-4 and TRBJ2-2; 7 bases fit TRBD2. The length of the CDR3 is 15 residues. Germline CDR1 is SGHNT and CDR2 is YYREEE (reference sequence). The V segment lost 4 bases and the J segment 7 bases; nucleotides outside the gene matches: 10. The DNA for the CDR3 is TGTGCCAGCAGCAGGACTAGTGGCGCCGTCGGGGAGCTGTTTTTT. Translation gives CASSRTSGAVGELFF.

The V call is TRBV28, the J call TRBJ1-2, with D perhaps matching TRBD1 (6 bases). Germline CDR1 reads MDHEN; CDR2 reads SYDVKM. V gave up 5 bases and J gave up 5 bases, with 30 bases separating them. CDR3 length: 19 amino acids. The chain's CDR3 is CASSGMGATPSNGWYGYTF. In DNA form, the CDR3 reads TGTGCCAGCAGTGGGATGGGGGCCACCCCTTCGAATGGATGGTATGGCTACACCTTC.

The chain is built from TRBV7-2 and TRBJ2-7, with 10 positions matching TRBD2. V shed 4 bases and J 4 bases; nucleotides not matched to a gene: 4. The CDR3 length is 14 residues. The germline V gene encodes CDR1 SGHTA and CDR2 FQGNSA. CDR3 coding DNA: TGTGCCAGCAGCTCCAGAGCGGGGGGGTACGAGCAGTACTTC. Its translation: CASSSRAGGYEQYF.